The 28 T cell receptor beta chains below were found in one sample sequenced in a study of T cell responses to AZD1222 COVID-19 vaccine (dated by TCRdb to 2020 to 2023). This sample's time point label indicates: baseline before first vaccination. Explained via the paper, the treatment or condition label denotes: meningococcal conjugate vaccine given as trial control. The method was the immunoSEQ multiplex PCR assay. In its TCRdb copy, this immuneACCESS table keeps in-frame sequences only and misses some clones. Where compared with another copy, unresolved V genes explain less than half of these, and the others have no known cause. For this sample there are 100,000 to 150,000 clones; approximately 90% appear just once. 11% of the sample is held by the ten biggest clonotypes. This material consisted of peripheral blood, taken on day 0 of MenACWY control vaccination. The receptors were gathered from an adult in good health.

The V and J genes are TRBV2 and TRBJ2-7, with 11 bases that match TRBD2. V shed 4 bases, J shed 0 bases, and the junction held 2 bases outside the gene matches. Germline V gene data show CDR1 as SNHLY and CDR2 as FYNNEI. The CDR3 sequence is 15 residues long. The CDR3 loop reads CASSGLAGTSYEQYF. CDR3 nucleotide sequence: TGTGCCAGCAGTGGACTAGCGGGGACCTCCTACGAGCAGTACTTC.

This clone was seen a single time. This chain uses TRBV9 with TRBJ2-2, with TRBD2 as a possible D gene (5 bases). V was shortened by 2 bases and J by 5 bases, with 16 bases between the two germline ends. Per germline, CDR1 SGDLS and CDR2 YYNGEE. The CDR3 contains 16 residues. The CDR3 region has the DNA TGTGCCAGCAGCGTCGGGTTCCTCGGAGGAACCGGGGAGCTGTTTTTT. Protein sequence: CASSVGFLGGTGELFF.

The chain is built from TRBV7-9 and TRBJ2-7; either TRBD1 or TRBD2 may supply D (5 bases each). This CDR3 spans 13 amino acids. Trimming took off 4 bases at V and 0 bases at J, with 7 bases between the two ends. CDR1 SEHNR and CDR2 FQNEAQ come from the germline V gene (reference sequence). The CDR3 coding sequence is TGTGCCAGCAGCTCCGGGACCTCCTACGAGCAGTACTTC. Translation: CASSSGTSYEQYF.

This clone has a handful of counts. The sample has other DNA sequences that encode this CDR3 too. This chain uses TRBV7-2 with TRBJ2-3, with TRBD2 matching over 10 bases. The junction had 4 bases not matched to a gene; V was cut back by 1 base and J by 6 bases. CDR3 size: 15 residues. Germline CDR1 reads SGHTA; CDR2 reads FQGNSA. CDR3 region: CASSLVAGGGDTQYF. The CDR3, as DNA: TGTGCCAGCAGCTTAGTAGCGGGAGGAGGGGATACGCAGTATTTT.

The gene calls are TRBV6-5 and TRBJ2-7; 7 bases map to TRBD1. The CDR3 contains 13 residues. V trimming: 6 bases; J trimming: 5 bases; junction bases outside the gene matches: 7. Germline CDR1 MNHEY, CDR2 SVGAGI. CDR3 region: CASRRTGANEQYF. The DNA for the CDR3 is TGTGCCAGCAGAAGGACAGGCGCTAACGAGCAGTACTTC.

Only one count was recorded for this clone. This chain connects TRBV28 to TRBJ2-2; no clear D gene. The germline V gene has CDR1 MDHEN and CDR2 SYDVKM. V was pared by 6 bases and J by 5 bases, with 22 bases between. The CDR3 is 17 amino acids. The CDR3 DNA follows: TGTGCCAGCAGCCCCCGGCTAGGCACCTCGAGGACCGGGGAGCTGTTTTTT. It specifies CASSPRLGTSRTGELFF.

The J gene is TRBJ1-1, the V gene TRBV6-2 or TRBV6-3; D is unclear. CDR3 length: 15 residues. With 2 bases removed from V and 1 base from J, the gap between germline ends came to 11 bases. Germline V lookup: CDR1 MNHEY, CDR2 SVGEGT. CDR3 amino acids: CASSYPSGGNTEAFF. CDR3 in DNA: TGTGCCAGCAGTTACCCCTCAGGCGGGAACACTGAAGCTTTCTTT.

The J gene is TRBJ1-1, the V gene TRBV6-5; TRBD1 agrees at 7 bases. The CDR3 is 14 amino acids. The V gene end was trimmed by 7 bases and the J gene end by 1 base; junction bases not matched to a gene: 6. Germline CDR1 MNHEY, CDR2 SVGAGI. CDR3 protein: CASKTGTANTEAFF. CDR3 DNA: TGTGCCAGCAAAACCGGGACAGCGAACACTGAAGCTTTCTTT.

This chain uses TRBV19 with TRBJ2-6; the D call may be TRBD1 or TRBD2 (5 bases each). CDR1 and CDR2 from the germline V gene are LNHDA and SQIVND (reference sequence). V lost 5 bases to trimming and J lost 4 bases, with 12 bases between them. CDR3 size: 15 residues. The CDR3 reads CASSLRGAGANVLTF. The CDR3 DNA is TGTGCCAGTAGTCTCCGAGGGGCCGGGGCCAACGTCCTGACTTTC.

CDR3 coding DNA: TGTGCCAGCAGGTCGACTAGGGCCCTAGATACGCAGTATTTT. Protein sequence: CASRSTRALDTQYF. This chain uses TRBV5-6 with TRBJ2-3; weak D call: TRBD2 (6 bases). Germline V gene sequence: CDR1 SGHDT, CDR2 YYEEEE. CDR3 size: 14 residues. Trimming left V 5 bases short and J 5 bases short, with 15 bases between.

The chain joins TRBV12-3 or TRBV12-4 to TRBJ1-1; D unresolved. V was trimmed by 7 bases and J by 0 bases, leaving 9 bases between them. This CDR3 has 13 residues. The CDR3 bases are TGTGCCAGCAAGGCTGCGTTGAACACTGAAGCTTTCTTT. Translating it yields CASKAALNTEAFF.

The chain employs TRBV7-3 and TRBJ2-2, with 9 bases fitting TRBD2. J was trimmed by 8 bases and V by 1 base; bases with no gene match: 8. The germline CDR1 and CDR2 sequences are SGHTA and FQGTGA. The CDR3 is 16 residues long. The CDR3 DNA reads TGTGCCAGCAGCTTAATCCCTAGCGGGATGGGTGGGGAGCTGTTTTTT. The encoded protein is CASSLIPSGMGGELFF.

The chain joins TRBV7-2 to TRBJ2-7, with D maybe TRBD2 (6 bases). There are 15 residues in the CDR3. V lost 5 bases, J lost 2 bases, and 16 bases lay in between. The V gene's germline CDR1 is SGHTA and CDR2 FQGNSA. The CDR3 bases are TGTGCCAGCAGCCCACGGGCTAGCGAGACCTACGAGCAGTACTTC. It encodes CASSPRASETYEQYF.

The rearrangement links TRBV11-3 to TRBJ1-6; perhaps TRBD1 as D (5 bases). The CDR3 length is 16 residues. Trimming stripped 5 bases from V and 11 bases from J, with 22 bases between. CDR1 and CDR2 (germline): SGHNT, YENEEA. Here the CDR3 reads CASSLIGGRDRPPLHF. CDR3 bases: TGTGCCAGCAGCCTAATAGGCGGCAGGGACCGCCCACCCCTCCACTTT.

This clone was picked up one time. V is TRBV5-1 and J is TRBJ2-6, with 7 bases lining up with TRBD1. CDR3 size: 16 residues. Per germline, CDR1 SGHRS and CDR2 YFSETQ. V gave up 4 bases and J gave up 4 bases; unmatched junction bases: 8. CDR3 in amino acids: CASSPDRFAGANVLTF. The CDR3 bases are TGCGCCAGCAGCCCGGACAGGTTTGCGGGGGCCAACGTCCTGACTTTC. The full variable domain, with the rest looked up from reference TRBV5-1 and TRBJ2-6, is KAGVTQTPRYLIKTRGQQVTLSCSPISGHRSVSWYQQTPGQGLQFLFEYFSETQRNKGNFPGRFSGRQFSNSRSEMNVSTLELGDSALYLCASSPDRFAGANVLTFGAGSRLTVL.

The gene calls are TRBV11-2 and TRBJ2-3; D unresolved. The CDR3 covers 14 residues. Germline CDR1 reads SGHAT; CDR2 reads FQNNGV. V was shortened by 1 base and J by 0 bases, with 5 bases between the two germline ends. The CDR3 region has the DNA TGTGCCAGCAGCTTAGTTTCTAGCACAGATACGCAGTATTTT. Translation: CASSLVSSTDTQYF.

CDR3 loop: CASSPLSGTASTDTQYF. For the CDR3, the DNA is TGTGCCAGCTCACCACTATCCGGGACAGCTAGCACAGATACGCAGTATTTT. This chain connects TRBV18 to TRBJ2-3, with TRBD1 matching 7 bases. The CDR3 covers 17 residues. J lost 0 bases, V lost 1 base, and 7 bases had no gene match. Germline CDR1 reads KGHSH; CDR2 reads LQKENI.

The chain employs TRBV6-6 and TRBJ2-7; 10 nucleotides align to TRBD2. This CDR3 contains 15 residues. Losses at the gene ends were 6 bases for V and 2 bases for J; bases not matched to a gene: 7. CDR1 and CDR2 (germline): MNHNY, SVGAGI (reference sequence). CDR3 loop: CASSELAGVPYEQYF. Here the CDR3 DNA reads TGTGCCAGCAGCGAGCTAGCGGGAGTACCCTACGAGCAGTACTTC.

CDR3 amino acids: CASSTRTAEKLFF. Here the CDR3 DNA reads TGCGCCAGCAGTACCCGGACAGCCGAAAAACTGTTTTTT. The chain couples TRBV5-1 to TRBJ1-4, with a possible D match to TRBD1 (6 bases). Germline values: CDR1 SGHRS, CDR2 YFSETQ. The CDR3 extends over 13 amino acids. The V and J ends lost 5 bases and 8 bases respectively, with 13 bases between them.

This chain links TRBV7-2 with TRBJ2-7; no clear D gene. The germline V gene has CDR1 SGHTA and CDR2 FQGNSA. V dropped 1 base and J dropped 0 bases, with 10 bases sitting between them. This CDR3 is 15 amino acids long. The CDR3 loop is CASSLGSVSSYEQYF. Written as DNA, the CDR3 is TGTGCCAGCAGCTTAGGTTCGGTGAGCTCCTACGAGCAGTACTTC.

The chain links TRBV5-6 to TRBJ1-4, with TRBD1 matching 7 bases. Germline V gene lookup returns CDR1 SGHDT and CDR2 YYEEEE. The J segment lost 7 bases and the V segment lost 0 bases, leaving 9 bases of the junction unmatched. The length of the CDR3 is 16 residues. CDR3: CASSLGFRDSSEKLFF. The CDR3 nucleotides read TGTGCCAGCAGCTTGGGGTTCCGGGACAGCAGTGAAAAACTGTTTTTT.

This chain links TRBV29-1 with TRBJ2-7, with 10 bases lining up with TRBD1. Germline CDR1 and CDR2: SQVTM and ANQGSEA. Trimming at V came to 7 bases and at J to 3 bases, leaving 3 bases not matched to a gene. The length of the CDR3 is 12 residues. CDR3 sequence (DNA): TGCAGCGCCGGGACAGGGGTCTACGAGCAGTACTTC. It encodes CSAGTGVYEQYF.

In its sample, this clone was seen once. A read error may be the cause here, since a much bigger clone is one base away. This rearrangement joins TRBV5-6 to TRBJ2-7; D remains ambiguous. Germline assignment: CDR1 SGHDT and CDR2 YYEEEE. The CDR3 has 13 amino acids. Trimming pared 4 bases from V and 0 bases from J, leaving 8 bases between. The CDR3 nucleotides are TGTGCCAGCAGCCCCCTGGGCTCCTACGAGCAGTACTTC. It encodes CASSPLGSYEQYF.

The chain is built from TRBV7-2 and TRBJ1-1; D remains ambiguous. From germline, CDR1 is SGHTA and CDR2 FQGNSA. Trimming removed 5 bases from V and 2 bases from J, with 12 bases in between. The CDR3 contains 14 residues. CDR3 DNA sequence: TGTGCCAGCAGCAAGGCTCAAGGAAACACTGAAGCTTTCTTT. Translating gives CASSKAQGNTEAFF.

This clone was picked up one time. The chain couples TRBV6-5 to TRBJ1-2; no clear D. V lost 0 bases to trimming and J lost 3 bases, with 11 bases between them. The CDR3 is made up of 15 amino acids. CDR1 MNHEY and CDR2 SVGAGI come from the germline V gene. The CDR3 sequence is CASSYSWEGDYGYTF. The CDR3 coding sequence is TGTGCCAGCAGTTACTCTTGGGAAGGCGACTATGGCTACACCTTC.

V is TRBV14 and J is TRBJ1-2; possibly TRBD1 for D (6 bases). CDR3 length: 13 residues. V dropped 8 bases and J dropped 2 bases, with 12 bases sitting between them. Germline V gene lookup returns CDR1 SGHDN and CDR2 FVKESK. CDR3 sequence: CASSGRGNYGYTF. The CDR3 region has the DNA TGTGCCAGCTCCGGTAGGGGGAACTATGGCTACACCTTC.

The J gene is TRBJ2-1, the V gene TRBV30, with 7 bases aligning to TRBD2. This CDR3 has 14 residues. Unmatched junction bases numbered 11, after V lost 5 bases and J lost 7 bases. Germline V lookup: CDR1 GTSNPN, CDR2 SVGIG (reference sequence). The CDR3 DNA reads as TGTGCCTGGCGACTAGCCGGGGCGCCAAATGAGCAGTTCTTC. It specifies CAWRLAGAPNEQFF.

The chain is built from TRBV7-9 and TRBJ2-7; D not certain. Germline lookup yields CDR1 SEHNR and CDR2 FQNEAQ (reference sequence). The ends were cut back, 4 bases at V and 4 bases at J, with 26 bases in the middle. This CDR3 contains 18 residues. The CDR3 sequence: CASSSARLLSHNTYEQYF. CDR3 DNA: TGTGCCAGCAGCTCCGCCCGGCTCCTTTCCCACAATACGTACGAGCAGTACTTC.